This T cell receptor beta chain is from a study of T cell responses to AZD1222 COVID-19 vaccine. The study, taken as a whole, reports: Spike-specific TCR breadth and depth went up after people got two AZD1222 doses. Clonal diversity was possibly underestimated, and the donors were mostly white British, with more females. After the peak T cell response, and only then, were repertoires sampled. Only a handful of people who got AZD1222 tested seropositive at baseline.

Note on this clone: The antigen is undetermined.

Sequencing used immunoSEQ multiplex PCR; TCRdb keeps in-frame clones, though not all of them. The table has just under 150,000 clones, roughly 86% seen once. This CDR3 is built from 15 residues. The trim removed 3 bases at V and 8 bases at J, leaving 7 bases unmatched. The germline CDR1 and CDR2 sequences are MGHDK and SYGVNS. The material sequenced was peripheral blood, taken 28 days after the second dose of the MenACWY control vaccine. The TCR originated in an adult who received the MenACWY meningococcal vaccine as a control. The chain uses TRBV25-1 and TRBJ1-4, with 9 bases matching TRBD1. CDR3 bases: TGTGCCAGCAGTGAGGGGACAGGGCCTCGAGAAAAACTGTTTTTT. Translating it yields CASSEGTGPREKLFF.